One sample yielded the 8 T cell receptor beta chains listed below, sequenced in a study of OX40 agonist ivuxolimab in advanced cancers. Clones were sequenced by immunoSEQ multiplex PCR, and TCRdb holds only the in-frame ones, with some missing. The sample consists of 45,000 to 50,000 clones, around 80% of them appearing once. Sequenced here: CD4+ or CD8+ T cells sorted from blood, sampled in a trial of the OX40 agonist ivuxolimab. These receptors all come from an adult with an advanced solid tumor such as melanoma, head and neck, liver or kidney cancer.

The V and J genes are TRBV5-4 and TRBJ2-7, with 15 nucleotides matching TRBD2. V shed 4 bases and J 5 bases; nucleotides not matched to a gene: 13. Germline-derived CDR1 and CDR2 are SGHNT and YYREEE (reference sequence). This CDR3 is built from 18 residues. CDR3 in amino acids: CASSRGYQGLAGGNEQYF. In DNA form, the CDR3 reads TGTGCCAGCAGCCGCGGATACCAGGGACTAGCGGGAGGAAACGAGCAGTACTTC.

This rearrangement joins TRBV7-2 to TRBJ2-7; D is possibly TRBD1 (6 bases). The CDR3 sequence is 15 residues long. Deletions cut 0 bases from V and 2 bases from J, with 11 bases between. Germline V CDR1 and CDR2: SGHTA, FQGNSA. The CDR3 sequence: CASSLAKGDPYEQYF. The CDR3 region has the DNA TGTGCCAGCAGCTTAGCTAAGGGGGACCCCTACGAGCAGTACTTC.

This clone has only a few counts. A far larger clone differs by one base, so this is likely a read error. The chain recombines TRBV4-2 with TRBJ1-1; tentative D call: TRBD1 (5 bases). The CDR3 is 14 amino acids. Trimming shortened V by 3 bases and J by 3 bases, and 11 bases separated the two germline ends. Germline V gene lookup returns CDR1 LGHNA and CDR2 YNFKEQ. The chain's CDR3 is CASSQFPGYTEAFF. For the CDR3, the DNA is TGTGCCAGCAGCCAGTTCCCAGGGTACACTGAAGCTTTCTTT.

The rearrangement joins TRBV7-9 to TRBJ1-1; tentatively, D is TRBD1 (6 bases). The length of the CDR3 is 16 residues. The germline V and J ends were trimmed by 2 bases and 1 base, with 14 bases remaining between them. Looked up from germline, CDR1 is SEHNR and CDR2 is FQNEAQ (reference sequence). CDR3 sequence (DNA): TGTGCCAGCAGCTTATCCCACAGGGAAGAGAACACTGAAGCTTTCTTT. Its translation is CASSLSHREENTEAFF.

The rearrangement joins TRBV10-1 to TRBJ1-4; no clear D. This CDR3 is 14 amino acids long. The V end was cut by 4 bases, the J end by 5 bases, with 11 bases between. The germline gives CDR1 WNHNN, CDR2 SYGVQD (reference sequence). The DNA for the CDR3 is TGCGCCAGCAGTGCGGGAGGAGGGAATGAAAAACTGTTTTTT. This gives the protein CASSAGGGNEKLFF.

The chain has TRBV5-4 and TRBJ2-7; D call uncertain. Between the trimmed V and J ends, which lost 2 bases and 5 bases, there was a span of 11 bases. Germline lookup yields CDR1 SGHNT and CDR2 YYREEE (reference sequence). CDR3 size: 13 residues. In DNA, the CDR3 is TGTGCCAGCAGCTTCTCAAACAGTAACGAGCAGTACTTC. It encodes CASSFSNSNEQYF.

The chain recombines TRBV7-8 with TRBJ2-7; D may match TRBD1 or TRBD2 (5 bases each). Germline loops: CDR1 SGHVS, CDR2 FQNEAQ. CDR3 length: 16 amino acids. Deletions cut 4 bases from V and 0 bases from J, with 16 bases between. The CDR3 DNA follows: TGTGCCAGCAGCTCGAGGGGACGGGGAGTCTCCTACGAGCAGTACTTC. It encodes CASSSRGRGVSYEQYF.

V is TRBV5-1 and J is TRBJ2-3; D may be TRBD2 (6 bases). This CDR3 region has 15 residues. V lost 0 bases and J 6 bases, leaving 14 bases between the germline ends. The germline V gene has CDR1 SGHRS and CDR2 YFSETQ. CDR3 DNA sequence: TGCGCCAGCAGCTTGGGGTCTAGCGAAGGGGATACGCAGTATTTT. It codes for CASSLGSSEGDTQYF.